This T cell receptor (beta chain) was obtained from a study of early T cells in non-severe SARS-CoV-2 infection. For this clonotype: A much larger clone lies one base from this, so it may be a read error.

In the library, individual cDNA molecules carried attached unique molecular identifiers. TCRdb reprocessed the 5' RACE reads via MiXCR and lists one record per CDR3 protein. This table holds 46,000 or so distinct CDR3 sequences, over 10% found once. The CDR3 totals 12 residues. The germline V gene encodes CDR1 SGHTA and CDR2 FQGNSA. The receptor comes from an adult who was a healthcare worker with PCR-confirmed SARS-CoV-2 infection or an uninfected control (not recorded which). The material sequenced was whole blood. This sequence joins TRBV7-2 and TRBJ1-2; no clear D gene. CDR3 sequence reads: CASSLGGDGNTF. DNA for the CDR3: TGTGCCAGCAGCTTGGGCGGTGATGGCAACACCTTC. Full variable domain (outside the CDR3, taken from reference TRBV7-2 and TRBJ1-2): GAGVSQSPSNKVTEKGKDVELRCDPISGHTALYWYRQSLGQGLEFLIYFQGNSAPDKSGLPSDRFSAERTGGSVSTLTIQRTQQEDSAVYLCASSLGGDGNTFGSGTRLTVV.